These 5 T cell receptor beta chains originate from one sample sequenced in a study of T-cell reconstitution after alpha-beta-depleted transplantation in children. Unique molecular identifiers were incorporated during preparation of the TCRbeta library. Using its own MiXCR run on the PCR reads, TCRdb lists one record per CDR3 protein. The data show approximately 650,000 distinct CDR3 sequences, with roughly 14% seen just once and about 0.77% held by the top ten. The source material was PBMCs, sampled before TCRalphabeta/CD19-depleted stem cell transplant. These TCRs come from a girl aged 2 to 10 with congenital amegakaryocytic thrombocytopenia, due to receive a stem cell transplant.

This clonotype was found many times. The chain uses TRBV7-2 and TRBJ2-1; the match to TRBD2 covers 9 bases. The germline V gene has CDR1 SGHTA and CDR2 FQGNSA. J lost 0 bases, V lost 4 bases, and 4 bases had no gene match. This CDR3 spans 16 amino acids. CDR3 protein: CASSSDSGSSYNEQFF. The CDR3 DNA follows: TGTGCCAGCAGCTCCGATAGCGGGAGCTCCTACAATGAGCAGTTCTTC.

This clonotype was counted ten times or more. The rearrangement links TRBV6-1 to TRBJ2-1; 12 bases line up with TRBD2. Germline V lookup: CDR1 MNHNS, CDR2 SASEGT. V lost 6 bases to trimming and J lost 6 bases; unmatched junction nucleotides: 6. The CDR3 sequence is 15 residues long. The CDR3 DNA sequence: TGTGCCAGCAGGAGGACTAGCGGGACGGGCAATGAGCAGTTCTTC. Protein product: CASRRTSGTGNEQFF.

This clonotype was recorded at least ten times. The chain links TRBV29-1 to TRBJ1-4; 10 nucleotides agree with TRBD1. V trimming: 6 bases; J trimming: 4 bases; junction bases outside the gene matches: 5. CDR1 and CDR2 from the germline V gene are SQVTM and ANQGSEA. CDR3 size: 14 residues. The CDR3: CSVAWTGGNEKLFF. The CDR3 nucleotides are TGCAGCGTAGCCTGGACAGGGGGTAATGAAAAACTGTTTTTT.

This clonotype was counted ten times or more. This chain uses TRBV9 with TRBJ2-7; 7 positions agree with TRBD1. Germline V gene sequence: CDR1 SGDLS, CDR2 YYNGEE. V was pared by 5 bases and J by 4 bases, with 12 bases of the junction left unmatched. CDR3 length: 15 amino acids. CDR3 in DNA: TGTGCCAGCAGTGTACAGACAGGGTTGGCGTACGAGCAGTACTTC. Translated: CASSVQTGLAYEQYF.

Points on this clonotype: A much larger clone lies one base from this, so it may be a read error. The chain combines TRBV20-1 with TRBJ2-1; no reliable D call. CDR1 and CDR2 from the germline V gene are DFQATT and SNEGSKA (reference sequence). The CDR3 contains 15 residues. V was trimmed by 3 bases and J by 2 bases, leaving 14 bases between them. DNA of the CDR3: TGCAGTGCTAGGTTGTGGGGAAGTCCCTACAATGAGCAGTTCTTC. It translates to CSARLWGSPYNEQFF.